This entry is about one TCR beta chain. The sample is drawn from a study of response to subunit inactivated influenza vaccine. The V and J ends lost 10 bases and 2 bases respectively, with 15 bases between them. This CDR3 has 14 amino acids. The germline V gene has CDR1 ENHRY and CDR2 SYGVKD. One entry per CDR3 protein results from TCRdb running MiXCR on the RT-PCR reads. The profile shows 400,000 to 550,000 distinct CDR3 sequences, roughly 27% of them singletons. This receptor was taken from a man aged 50-59 years who received an inactivated influenza vaccine. The V call is TRBV10-3, the J call TRBJ1-3; D gene uncertain. Here the sequenced sample was CD4+ T cells sorted from PBMCs, taken about 5 days after vaccination. This chain's CDR3 is CATQVGRAGNTIYF. CDR3 nucleotides: TGTGCCACCCAAGTTGGTAGGGCTGGAAACACCATATATTTT.